Below, one T cell receptor beta chain is given with its context. As yet, its antigen is unknown. The PCR had 60 Vbeta and 13 Jbeta primers. Profiling relied on immunoSEQ multiplex PCR, and the TCRdb table lists in-frame clones only, not all of them. The sample consists of roughly 89,000 clones, approximately 69% of them appearing once. This entry belongs to a study of cytomegalovirus exposure and HLA in healthy donors. Findings and limits, study-wide: An analysis was carried out at a later point. It showed that HLA-associated TCR beta chains were more clonally expanded than equally common non-associated chains. TCR beta chains numbering 164 were designated cytomegalovirus-associated.

Looked up from germline, CDR1 is SGHVS and CDR2 is FQNEAQ. V lost 2 bases and J lost 1, with 8 bases in between. This CDR3 has 14 residues. This TCR was recovered from a woman aged 45-60 years in good health and CMV-seropositive. This chain joins TRBV7-8 and TRBJ1-1; no reliable D call. Sample: PBMCs. The CDR3 region has the DNA TGTGCCAGCAGCTTATCACATTCGAACACTGAAGCTTTCTTT. This gives the protein CASSLSHSNTEAFF.